This TCR beta chain was captured in a study of control samples from healthy donors and cancer patients. Germline V gives CDR1 LNHDA, CDR2 SQIVND (reference sequence). The CDR3 has 15 amino acids. Trimming cost V 6 bases and J 4 bases, with 18 bases left between them. TCRdb's copy holds only in-frame clones and misses some; the assay was immunoSEQ multiplex PCR. In the table there are 110,000 or so clones, 89% of which are singletons. The V gene is TRBV19, the J gene TRBJ1-1, with D perhaps matching TRBD1 (6 bases). This receptor was taken from a man aged 50-60 years in good health. The sample taken for sequencing was blood. The CDR3 nucleotides read TGTGCCAGTAGCCATTCAGGGGAGGGGCGCACTGAAGCTTTCTTT. This encodes CASSHSGEGRTEAFF.